These 20 T cell receptor beta chains share one sample of origin, sequenced in a study of tumor-infiltrating lymphocytes in primary liver carcinoma. Making TCR beta cDNA involved roughly 500 ng total RNA and a constant-region primer. Three rounds of nested multiplex PCR with slightly modified ARM-PCR produced TCR beta libraries. Rounds one and two of PCR, each of roughly 10 cycles, were primed with TRBV1-TRBV30 forward primers and a C-beta reverse primer. TCRdb re-analysed the multiplex PCR reads in MiXCR, keeping a single row per CDR3 protein. The table shows 90,000 to 150,000 distinct CDR3 sequences, with 55% to 70% occurring only once. Joint extraction of RNA and DNA used roughly 20-33 mg of bulk tissue that was unsorted. The sequenced sample was tumor-adjacent normal liver tissue. These receptors originate from a woman aged 55-69 years with primary liver carcinoma and hepatitis B virus infection.

The rearrangement links TRBV7-6 to TRBJ2-5; possible D gene TRBD1, 5 bases. The V and J ends lost 4 bases and 2 bases respectively, with 14 bases between them. The CDR3 has 15 residues. Germline CDR1 SGHVS, CDR2 FNYEAQ. The CDR3 DNA is TGTGCCAGCAGCTACACAAGGGGCCCGCAAGAGACCCAGTACTTC. As protein: CASSYTRGPQETQYF.

This clonotype has only a few counts. Mismatch with germline at one junction end may stem from a read error. The chain uses TRBV4-1 and TRBJ1-5; the match to TRBD1 covers 7 bases. Germline V gene data show CDR1 as MGHRA and CDR2 as YSYEKL. CDR3 size: 14 residues. The CDR3 here is CASSLEQGWQPHHF. In nucleotides, the CDR3 is TGCGCCAGCAGTCTGGAACAGGGGTGGCAGCCCCATCATTTT.

As for this clonotype: This likely comes from a read error, as the CDR3 has no conserved phenylalanine or tryptophan at its end. The chain recombines TRBV11-2 with TRBJ2-1; D not certain. The CDR3 loop spans 13 amino acids. Per germline, CDR1 SGHAT and CDR2 FQNNGV. The DNA for the CDR3 is TGTGTCAGCAGCTTAAGAAGGTACAATGGGCAGTTCCTC. Translation gives CVSSLRRYNGQFL.

There are a few counts of this clonotype. The chain recombines TRBV7-3 with TRBJ2-2; D gene ambiguous. The V end was cut by 1 base, the J end by 0 bases, with 9 bases between. The CDR3 consists of 16 residues. Germline V gene lookup returns CDR1 SGHTA and CDR2 FQGTGA. The CDR3: CASSLRGGANTGELFF. The CDR3 nucleotides are TGTGCCAGCAGCTTAAGAGGTGGGGCGAACACCGGGGAGCTGTTTTTT.

A note on this clonotype: A much more abundant neighbour one base away suggests this may be a read error. V usage is TRBV20-1 and J usage is TRBJ2-2; weak D call: TRBD1 (5 bases). V dropped 7 bases and J dropped 2 bases, with 11 bases sitting between them. The CDR3 has 13 amino acids. Germline lookup yields CDR1 DFQATT and CDR2 SNEGSKA (reference sequence). CDR3 bases: TGCAGTGTGCGCAGGGCAAACACCGGGGAGCTGTTTTTT. Encoded protein: CSVRRANTGELFF.

As concerns this clonotype: The junction departs from germline at one end; a sequencing error may be responsible. The gene calls are TRBV11-2 and TRBJ2-1, with TRBD1 as a possible D gene (5 bases). The length of the CDR3 is 14 residues. Germline lookup yields CDR1 SGHAT and CDR2 FQNNGV. The CDR3, as DNA: TGTGCCAGCAGCTTACGGAAGGGGCTCAATGAGCAATTCTTC. Its translation: CASSLRKGLNEQFF.

Points on this clonotype: One junction end does not reproduce the germline sequence, and a read error may be involved. The chain joins TRBV6-6 to TRBJ2-1; 7 bases are shared with TRBD2. This CDR3 has 16 residues. The V gene's germline CDR1 is MNHNY and CDR2 SVGAGI (reference sequence). The DNA for the CDR3 is TGTGCCTCCTCAACCAAGGCTAGCGGACCGTACAATGAGCAATTCTTC. Translating gives CASSTKASGPYNEQFF.

V usage is TRBV5-6 and J usage is TRBJ2-3; the D gene is possibly TRBD1 (5 bases). There are 13 residues in the CDR3. Germline V gives CDR1 SGHDT, CDR2 YYEEEE. Trimming removed 2 bases from V and 7 bases from J, with 11 bases in between. The CDR3 coding sequence is TGTGCCAGCAGCTTTGTAGGGGTCAATACGCAGTATTTT. Translated: CASSFVGVNTQYF.

This clonotype was picked up a small number of times. A much larger clone lies one base from this, so it may be a read error. The chain has TRBV14 and TRBJ2-2; D may be TRBD2 (7 bases). The CDR3 covers 19 residues. CDR1 is SGHDN, CDR2 FVKESK, per germline. CDR3 nucleotides: TGTGTCAGCAGCCAAGACCATCGACGGGGGGCGCAGAACACCGGGGAGCTGTTTTTT. Amino acid sequence: CVSSQDHRRGAQNTGELFF.

On this clonotype itself: An end of the junction differs from the germline gene, which may be a read error. This rearrangement joins TRBV12-5 to TRBJ2-2, with D perhaps being TRBD1 or TRBD2 (5 bases each). CDR1 and CDR2 from the germline V gene are LGHNT and FRNRAP. The CDR3 runs to 15 residues. The CDR3 bases are TGTGCTAGCGGTTCCTTGACAGCTAACACCGGGGAGCTGTCTTTT. It codes for CASGSLTANTGELSF.

Details on this clonotype: Likely a read error: the CDR3 ends without its conserved phenylalanine or tryptophan. This chain uses TRBV12-3 or TRBV12-4 with TRBJ1-1; D is unclear. V lost 3 bases, J lost 1 base, and 9 bases lay in between. The CDR3 covers 14 residues. CDR3 protein: CASSFWEPNTEAFS. The CDR3, as DNA: TGTGCCAGCAGTTTCTGGGAACCGAACACTGAAGCTTTCTCT.

The rearrangement joins TRBV28 to TRBJ2-3; D not certain. Germline CDR1 is MDHEN and CDR2 is SYDVKM. The CDR3 is made up of 12 amino acids. CDR3 nucleotides: TGTCCCGGTAGTTTTTCTAGAGATACGCAGTATTTT. This gives the protein CPGSFSRDTQYF.

About this clonotype itself: The junction departs from germline at one end; a sequencing error may be responsible. The chain recombines TRBV11-2 with TRBJ2-3, with 11 positions matching TRBD2. The CDR3 length is 15 residues. Per germline, CDR1 SGHAT and CDR2 FQNNGV. For the CDR3, the DNA is TGTGCCAGTAGCCCTGGACTAGCGGGCTCAGAAACGCAGTATTTT. This gives the protein CASSPGLAGSETQYF.

This clonotype was recorded only once. Just one base apart from a much larger clone, this may be a read error. The J gene is TRBJ1-2, the V gene TRBV5-6; D is uncertain. V lost 7 bases and J 0 bases, leaving 10 bases between the germline ends. The CDR3 has 13 amino acids. Germline assignment: CDR1 SGHDT and CDR2 YYEEEE. Here the CDR3 reads CASRPTANYGYTF. The CDR3 coding sequence is TGTGCCAGCCGCCCAACCGCTAACTATGGCTACACCTTC.

Concerning this clonotype: The junction departs from germline at one end; a sequencing error may be responsible. The V gene is TRBV29-1, the J gene TRBJ2-1, with D uncertain. Germline lookup yields CDR1 SQVTM and CDR2 ANQGSEA. There are 13 residues in the CDR3. For the CDR3, the DNA is TGCAGTGTTGCTCCAGACGGGTTGGGTGAGCAGTTCTTC. Encoded protein: CSVAPDGLGEQFF.

Note on this clonotype: A much larger clone sits a single nucleotide away, making a read error possible. The V gene is TRBV28, the J gene TRBJ1-2, with unresolved D. Germline CDR1 and CDR2: MDHEN and SYDVKM. The CDR3 is 11 residues long. V was shortened by 8 bases and J by 8 bases, with 12 bases between the two germline ends. The CDR3 nucleotides are TGTGCCAGCGGTCGACCTGGAGGCTACACCTTC. The encoded protein is CASGRPGGYTF.

In regard to this clonotype: Being one base from a much bigger clone, this may be a read error. The V and J genes are TRBV4-2 and TRBJ2-4; the D is unclear. There are 13 residues in the CDR3. CDR1 is LGHNA, CDR2 YNFKEQ, per germline. V was clipped by 0 bases and J by 9 bases, with 9 bases between them. CDR3 bases: TGTGCCAGCAGCCAAGAGATTCAGACCATTCAGTACTTC. It specifies CASSQEIQTIQYF.

As concerns this clonotype: One end of the junction fails to match germline, which may point to a read error. J is TRBJ2-2 and V is TRBV6-5; D is possibly TRBD2 (6 bases). Germline CDR1 reads MNHEY; CDR2 reads SVGAGI. CDR3 length equals 13 residues. CDR3 bases: TGTGCCAGCCGTTATTTAGCCGGCGGGGAGTTGTTTTTT. Translation: CASRYLAGGELFF.

This chain connects TRBV19 to TRBJ2-1; the D is unclear. CDR1 is LNHDA and CDR2 is SQIVND in the germline V gene (reference sequence). CDR3 length: 13 amino acids. V lost 10 bases and J lost 3, with 13 bases in between. CDR3 nucleotides: TGTGCCATTAGGAAAGGAGTCTACAATGAGCAGTTCTTC. This translates into CAIRKGVYNEQFF.

Concerning this clonotype: Its ends do not fully match the called genes, so a read error is possible. The genes are TRBV6-6 and TRBJ2-7, with a tentative D call TRBD1 (5 bases). The germline gives CDR1 MNHNY, CDR2 SVGAGI (reference sequence). The CDR3 is 14 amino acids. The CDR3 sequence is CASRPDSSTYEQYF. CDR3 DNA: TGTGCTAGCAGACCAGACAGTTCCACCTACGAGCAGTACTTC.